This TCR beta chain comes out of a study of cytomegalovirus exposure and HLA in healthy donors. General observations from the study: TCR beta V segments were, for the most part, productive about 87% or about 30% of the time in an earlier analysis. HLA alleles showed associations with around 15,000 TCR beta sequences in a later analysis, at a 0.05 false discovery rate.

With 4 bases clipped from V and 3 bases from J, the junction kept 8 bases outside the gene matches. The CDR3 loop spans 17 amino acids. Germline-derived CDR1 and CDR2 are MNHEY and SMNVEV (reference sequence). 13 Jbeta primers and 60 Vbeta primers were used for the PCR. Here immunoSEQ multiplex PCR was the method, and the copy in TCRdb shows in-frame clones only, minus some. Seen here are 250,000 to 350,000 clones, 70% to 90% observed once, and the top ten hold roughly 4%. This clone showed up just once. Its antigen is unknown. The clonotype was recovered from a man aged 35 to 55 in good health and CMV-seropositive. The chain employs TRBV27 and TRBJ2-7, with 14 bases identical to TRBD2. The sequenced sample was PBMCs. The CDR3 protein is CASSSGLAGAQGYEQYF. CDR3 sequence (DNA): TGTGCCAGCAGTTCGGGACTAGCGGGAGCCCAAGGCTACGAGCAGTACTTC.